This T cell receptor beta chain was found in a study of cytomegalovirus exposure and HLA in healthy donors. Points from the study as a whole: Subsequent analysis showed first-cohort TCR clusters tending to co-occur in more than 90 validation repertoires. The investigators catalogued about 170 TCR beta chains as cytomegalovirus-associated. The CMV antigen specificity of three CMV-associated chains was confirmed through in vitro analysis.

The CDR3 consists of 12 residues. V lost 6 bases and J lost 1, with 5 bases in between. Germline assignment: CDR1 MNHNS and CDR2 SASEGT. Concerning this clone: Its target is not known.

Here immunoSEQ multiplex PCR was the method, and the copy in TCRdb shows in-frame clones only, minus some. Here the sample spans some 45,000 clones, over 85% being singletons. The TCR originated in a woman younger than 30 in good health and CMV-seropositive. Sequencing used PBMCs. This chain connects TRBV6-1 to TRBJ2-3; D is unresolved. CDR3 sequence: CASRLGTDTQYF. The CDR3 bases are TGTGCCAGCAGGCTAGGCACAGATACGCAGTATTTT.